This TCR beta chain stems from a study of shared clonotypes between healthy human individuals. Study summary: Samples came from a couple of female and three male donors aged 18 to 49.

Execution of the assay was at deep level. Unsorted PBMC DNA sequencing spanned ten immunoSEQ deep assay plates. Original processing methods: Junction-only immunoSEQ data arrived without quality scores, meaning filtering differed. Sequencing used immunoSEQ multiplex PCR; TCRdb keeps in-frame clones, though not all of them. That table supplies the V and J calls and clone size; D and trimming were determined from the DNA. Of more than 450,000 clones listed, 70% to 80% are singletons. The CDR3 is made up of 16 amino acids. Trimming took 5 bases from V and 4 from J, leaving 19 bases between them. Looked up from germline, CDR1 is MDHEN and CDR2 is SYDVKM.

The sequence was obtained from a woman aged 40-49 years in good health. Some clones in this sample may be carry-over from other donors' samples. The sample consisted of PBMCs. The chain recombines TRBV28 with TRBJ2-3, with D maybe TRBD2 (6 bases). The CDR3 reads CASSPRGSGSSDTQYF. For the CDR3, the DNA is TGTGCCAGCAGTCCGCGTGGTAGCGGCTCGTCAGATACGCAGTATTTT.